These 17 T cell receptor beta chains share one sample of origin, sequenced in a study of shared clonotypes between healthy human individuals. Measured with immunoSEQ multiplex PCR; TCRdb has only the in-frame clones, and not every one. The sample contains 2 million to 2.5 million clones, around 92% of which appear only once. The sample comprised naive CD4+ T cells from PBMCs. The subset: CD45RA+ positively selected. The receptor set was obtained from a man younger than 35 in good health. Some clones in this sample may be carry-over from other donors' samples.

This clone was seen once. V gene TRBV2 combines with J gene TRBJ1-2, with TRBD1 matching 9 bases. Germline V gene lookup returns CDR1 SNHLY and CDR2 FYNNEI. V was pared by 3 bases and J by 0 bases, with 5 bases of the junction left unmatched. The CDR3 sequence is 16 residues long. The CDR3 protein is CASSELQGASNYGYTF. DNA of the CDR3: TGTGCCAGCAGTGAGCTACAGGGGGCATCTAACTATGGCTACACCTTC.

The V call is TRBV27, the J call TRBJ1-5, with unresolved D. The length of the CDR3 is 16 residues. Germline V lookup: CDR1 MNHEY, CDR2 SMNVEV (reference sequence). DNA for the CDR3: TGTGTACCCCACCCCTGGTTCGGGCTCTTAAATCAGCCCCAGCATTTT. Translation: CVPHPWFGLLNQPQHF.

The genes are TRBV7-8 and TRBJ2-5, with 7 bases matching TRBD1. This CDR3 contains 15 residues. V lost 7 bases to trimming and J lost 5 bases; unmatched junction nucleotides: 13. Per the germline V gene, CDR1 is SGHVS and CDR2 is FQNEAQ. The CDR3, as DNA: TGTGCCAGCACCAAAGAACAGGGGATGTCGGAGACCCAGTACTTC. Its translation is CASTKEQGMSETQYF.

This clone was detected only once. The chain joins TRBV28 to TRBJ2-5, with a tentative D call TRBD1 (5 bases). The CDR3 sequence is 15 residues long. V was pared by 5 bases and J by 3 bases, with 16 bases between. In germline, CDR1 is MDHEN, CDR2 SYDVKM. The chain's CDR3 is CASSSQGLGKETQYF. CDR3 in DNA: TGTGCCAGCAGTAGCCAGGGTTTGGGAAAAGAGACCCAGTACTTC.

This clone occurred once. This chain uses TRBV9 with TRBJ2-1; TRBD1 or TRBD2 may be the D gene (5 bases each). The germline gives CDR1 SGDLS, CDR2 YYNGEE. Trimming cost V 2 bases and J 12 bases, with 18 bases left between them. This CDR3 is built from 14 residues. CDR3 region: CASSVIQGPRGQFF. DNA of the CDR3: TGTGCCAGCAGCGTCATCCAGGGCCCTCGGGGGCAGTTCTTC.

The genes are TRBV15 and TRBJ1-2, with D possibly matching TRBD1 (5 bases). This CDR3 comprises 16 residues. Trimming removed 0 bases from V and 5 bases from J, with 16 bases in between. Looked up from germline, CDR1 is LNHNV and CDR2 is YYDKDF (reference sequence). The CDR3 region is CATSRDPRERFYGYTF. Written as DNA, the CDR3 is TGTGCCACCAGCAGAGACCCCAGGGAGAGGTTTTATGGCTACACCTTC. The variable domain in full, completed from reference TRBV15 and TRBJ1-2, reads DAMVIQNPRYQVTQFGKPVTLSCSQTLNHNVMYWYQQKSSQAPKLLFHYYDKDFNNEADTPDNFQSRRPNTSFCFLDIRSPGLGDTAMYLCATSRDPRERFYGYTFGSGTRLTVV.

The V gene is TRBV18, the J gene TRBJ2-7, with D perhaps TRBD1 or TRBD2 (5 bases each). The CDR3 consists of 15 residues. V was trimmed by 5 bases and J by 1 base, leaving 15 bases between them. CDR1 is KGHSH, CDR2 LQKENI, per germline. The CDR3 DNA follows: TGTGCCAGCTCAGCCGCAGGGAGTTCGTCCTACGAGCAGTACTTC. Translation gives CASSAAGSSSYEQYF.

This clone was counted once. The J gene is TRBJ2-5, the V gene TRBV20-1; a possible D gene is TRBD1 (6 bases). The J call may be in error: the DNA end matches TRBJ2-7 better. The CDR3 loop spans 11 amino acids. Germline CDR1 DFQATT, CDR2 SNEGSKA (reference sequence). The CDR3 DNA is TGCAGTGCAGTACAGGGCTACGAGCAGTACTTC. It yields the protein CSAVQGYEQYF.

This clone was detected only a few times. This chain joins TRBV2 and TRBJ1-1; D uncertain. The CDR3 totals 15 residues. The V end was cut by 4 bases, the J end by 1 base, with 13 bases between. CDR1 is SNHLY and CDR2 is FYNNEI in the germline V gene. The CDR3 sequence is CASSGLVSENTEAFF. CDR3 nucleotides: TGTGCCAGCAGTGGTTTAGTGTCGGAGAACACTGAAGCTTTCTTT.

This clone was counted a single time. The chain carries TRBV28 and TRBJ1-5, with unresolved D. CDR1 is MDHEN and CDR2 is SYDVKM in the germline V gene. V lost 4 bases, J lost 0 bases, and 10 bases lay in between. The CDR3 runs to 15 residues. The CDR3: CASSSAQYSNQPQHF. Written as DNA, the CDR3 is TGTGCCAGCAGTTCGGCGCAGTATAGCAATCAGCCCCAGCATTTT.

This rearrangement joins TRBV13 to TRBJ2-7, with TRBD2 matching over 8 bases. Germline CDR1 PRHDT, CDR2 FYEKMQ (reference sequence). Trimming removed 0 bases from V and 5 bases from J; junction bases left unmatched: 6. This CDR3 spans 15 amino acids. CDR3: CASSLGDLRGDEQYF. Written as DNA, the CDR3 is TGTGCCAGCAGCTTAGGGGACTTGCGGGGGGACGAGCAGTACTTC.

The chain recombines TRBV7-3 with TRBJ2-5; D is perhaps TRBD2 (6 bases). V lost 4 bases to trimming and J lost 4 bases, with 16 bases between them. CDR3 size: 15 residues. Germline CDR1 SGHTA, CDR2 FQGTGA. The CDR3: CASSSSGLSRETQYF. The CDR3 nucleotides read TGTGCCAGCAGCTCAAGCGGACTATCCAGAGAGACCCAGTACTTC.

The rearrangement joins TRBV4-3 to TRBJ1-4, with D possibly being TRBD1 (6 bases). Between the trimmed V and J ends, which lost 2 bases and 8 bases, there was a span of 12 bases. Germline CDR1 is LGHNA and CDR2 is YSLEER. The CDR3 is 14 amino acids. The CDR3 sequence: CASSQLGAGEKLFF. The CDR3 DNA sequence: TGCGCCAGCAGCCAACTGGGGGCTGGGGAAAAACTGTTTTTT.

V is TRBV28 and J is TRBJ2-7; 8 bases are a match to TRBD1. This CDR3 region has 14 residues. With 7 bases clipped from V and 3 bases from J, the junction kept 8 bases outside the gene matches. Germline CDR1 and CDR2: MDHEN and SYDVKM. This CDR3 reads CASIGTGDRYEQYF. In DNA, the CDR3 is TGTGCCAGCATCGGGACAGGAGATCGCTACGAGCAGTACTTC.

V and J are TRBV25-1 and TRBJ1-5, with a tentative D call TRBD1 (6 bases). Germline V lookup: CDR1 MGHDK, CDR2 SYGVNS. The CDR3 length is 15 residues. Trimming shortened V by 7 bases and J by 4 bases, and 17 bases separated the two germline ends. The CDR3 coding sequence is TGTGCCAGCACCCCCGGGACATCACCTAATCAGCCCCAGCATTTT. This codes for CASTPGTSPNQPQHF.

V is TRBV30 and J is TRBJ1-2; D is perhaps TRBD1 (5 bases). With 0 bases removed from V and 4 bases from J, the gap between germline ends came to 24 bases. Germline CDR1 reads GTSNPN; CDR2 reads SVGIG (reference sequence). The length of the CDR3 is 18 residues. CDR3 residues: CAWSVPTDPTGPLYGYTF. The CDR3 bases are TGTGCCTGGAGTGTACCCACGGACCCCACAGGACCGCTCTATGGCTACACCTTC.

The chain carries TRBV5-1 and TRBJ2-2, with D maybe TRBD1 (5 bases). Germline CDR1 and CDR2: SGHRS and YFSETQ. This CDR3 contains 16 residues. The ends were cut back, 4 bases at V and 6 bases at J, with 19 bases in the middle. This CDR3 is CASSDRLLGQAGELFF. The CDR3 DNA is TGCGCCAGCAGCGACAGACTCCTGGGTCAAGCCGGGGAGCTGTTTTTT. Variable domain in full (rest from reference TRBV5-1 and TRBJ2-2): KAGVTQTPRYLIKTRGQQVTLSCSPISGHRSVSWYQQTPGQGLQFLFEYFSETQRNKGNFPGRFSGRQFSNSRSEMNVSTLELGDSALYLCASSDRLLGQAGELFFGEGSRLTVL.